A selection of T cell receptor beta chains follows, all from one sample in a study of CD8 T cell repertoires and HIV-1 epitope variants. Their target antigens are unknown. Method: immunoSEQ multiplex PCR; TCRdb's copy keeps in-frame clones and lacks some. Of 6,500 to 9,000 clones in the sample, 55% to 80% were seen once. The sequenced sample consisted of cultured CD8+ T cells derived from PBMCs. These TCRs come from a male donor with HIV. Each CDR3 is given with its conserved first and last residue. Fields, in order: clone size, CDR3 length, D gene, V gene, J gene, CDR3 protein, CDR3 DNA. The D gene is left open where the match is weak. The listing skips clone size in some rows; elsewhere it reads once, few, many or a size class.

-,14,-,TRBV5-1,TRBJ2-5,CASSLEAGLQTQYF,TGCGCCAGCAGCTTGGAGGCAGGCCTACAGACCCAGTACTTC
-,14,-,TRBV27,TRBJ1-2,CASAPTATNYGYTF,TGTGCCAGCGCCCCGACGGCAACTAACTATGGCTACACCTTC
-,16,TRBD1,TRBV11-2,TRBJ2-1,CASSLAGQGSYNEQFF,TGTGCCAGCAGCTTAGCGGGACAGGGCTCCTACAATGAGCAGTTCTTC
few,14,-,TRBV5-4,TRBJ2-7,CASSLVGNTYEQYF,TGTGCCAGCAGCTTGGTGGGAAACACCTACGAGCAGTACTTC
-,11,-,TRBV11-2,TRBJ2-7,CASSDGPEQYF,TGTGCCAGCAGCGATGGTCCCGAGCAGTACTTC
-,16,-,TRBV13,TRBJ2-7,CASSLTSGTFAYEQYF,TGTGCCAGCAGCTTAACCTCAGGGACTTTCGCCTACGAGCAGTACTTC
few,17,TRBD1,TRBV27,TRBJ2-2,CASSLDRGRLNTGELFF,TGTGCCAGCAGTCTCGACAGGGGGCGACTTAACACCGGGGAGCTGTTTTTT
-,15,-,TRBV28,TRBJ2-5,CASSPLAGFQETQYF,TGTGCCAGCAGTCCCTTAGCCGGGTTCCAAGAGACCCAGTACTTC
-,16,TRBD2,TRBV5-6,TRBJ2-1,CASSILTSGGSNEQFF,TGTGCCAGCAGCATCCTGACTAGCGGGGGGAGTAATGAGCAGTTCTTC
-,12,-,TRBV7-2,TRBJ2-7,CASSLASLGQYF,TGTGCCAGCAGCTTAGCGAGTTTGGGGCAGTACTTC
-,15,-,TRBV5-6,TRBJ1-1,CASSSSGSMNTEAFF,TGTGCCAGCAGTTCATCAGGGTCCATGAACACTGAAGCTTTCTTT
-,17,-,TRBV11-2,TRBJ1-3,CASSFPRAGVGGNTIYF,TGTGCCAGCAGCTTTCCCCGTGCGGGAGTTGGTGGAAACACCATATATTTT
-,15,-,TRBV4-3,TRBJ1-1,CASSQDRGELREAFF,TGCGCCAGCAGCCAAGATAGGGGGGAATTAAGAGAAGCTTTCTTT
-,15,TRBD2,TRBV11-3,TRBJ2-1,CASSFRSGSYNEQFF,TGTGCCAGCAGCTTCAGAAGCGGGAGTTACAATGAGCAGTTCTTC
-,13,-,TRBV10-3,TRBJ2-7,CAISGDDSYEQYF,TGTGCCATCAGTGGGGACGACTCCTACGAGCAGTACTTC
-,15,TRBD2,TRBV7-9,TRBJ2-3,CASSATSVSTDTQYF,TGTGCCAGCAGCGCGACTAGCGTGAGCACAGATACGCAGTATTTT
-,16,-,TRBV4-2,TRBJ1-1,CASSQVGRRINTEAFF,TGTGCCAGCAGCCAAGTAGGTCGACGAATTAACACTGAAGCTTTCTTT